The 10 T cell receptor beta chains listed next were all sequenced from one sample in a study of T cell clonality in common variable immunodeficiency. The data were produced by immunoSEQ multiplex PCR, yet TCRdb's version contains in-frame clones alone and is incomplete. The data show some 10,000 clones, with none appearing a single time. Antigen specificity for these receptors is unknown. Findings of the study overall: In common variable immunodeficiency, TCR beta chains reportedly carried fewer deletions and N-nucleotide insertions.

Sequencing used peripheral blood mononuclear cells. All receptors derive from a human donor with common variable immunodeficiency.

This clone has more than one count but fewer than ten. The missing CDR3 end, 3 residues past where the read stops, is filled in from the germline J gene. V gene TRBV6-4 combines with J gene TRBJ2-3; D is perhaps TRBD1 (6 bases). Per the germline V gene, CDR1 is MRHNA and CDR2 is SNTAGT. The ends were cut back, 2 bases at V and 0 bases at J, with 18 bases in the middle. The CDR3 spans 18 residues. The sequenced part of the CDR3 DNA is TGTGCCAGCAGTGACCGGGACACAACCCTGTCTAGCACAGATACG. This sequence encodes CASSDRDTTLSSTDT. The complete CDR3 sequence is CASSDRDTTLSSTDTQYF.

About this clone itself: The CDR3 end falls 3 residues outside the read, so it is completed with the germline J gene. The chain combines TRBV30 with TRBJ2-5, with 11 bases matching TRBD1. The V gene's germline CDR1 is GTSNPN and CDR2 SVGIG (reference sequence). The J segment lost 5 bases and the V segment lost 3 bases, leaving 5 bases of the junction unmatched. The CDR3 runs 14 residues. The CDR3 bases that were read are TGTGCCTGGAGAAGGACAGGGGGCAGGGAGACC. This translates into CAWRRTGGRET. The entire CDR3 sequence reads CAWRRTGGRETQYF. The complete variable domain, with remaining parts taken from reference TRBV30 and TRBJ2-5, reads SQTIHQWPATLVQPVGSPLSLECTVEGTSNPNLYWYRQAAGRGLQLLFYSVGIGQISSEVPQNLSASRPQDRQFILSSKKLLLSDSGFYLCAWRRTGGRETQYFGPGTRLLVL.

This clone came up a few times. The CDR3 extends 3 residues past the end of the read, so its final part is completed from the germline J gene. The chain has TRBV19 and TRBJ2-1; D gene uncertain. Germline V gives CDR1 LNHDA, CDR2 SQIVND (reference sequence). This CDR3 is 14 amino acids long. V was cut by 5 bases and J by 8 bases, with 16 bases left in between. The CDR3 loop reads CASSEKNEGYEQFF. The part of the CDR3 DNA that was read is TGTGCCAGTAGTGAAAAGAACGAAGGTTATGAG. The full variable domain, in which reference TRBV19 and TRBJ2-1 provide the parts outside the CDR3, is DGGITQSPKYLFRKEGQNVTLSCEQNLNHDAMYWYRQDPGQGLRLIYYSQIVNDFQKGDIAEGYSVSREKKESFPLTVTSAQKNPTAFYLCASSEKNEGYEQFFGPGTRLTVL.

Remarks on this clone: The read ends 3 residues early relative to the CDR3; the germline J gene fills the gap. The chain joins TRBV7-6 to TRBJ1-6; 10 bases are shared with TRBD1. J was trimmed by 10 bases and V by 3 bases; bases with no gene match: 9. There are 16 residues in the CDR3. Germline loops: CDR1 SGHVS, CDR2 FNYEAQ. Here the CDR3 reads CASSLTIGTGESPLHF. The CDR3 bases that were read are TGTGCCAGCAGCTTGACTATTGGGACAGGGGAATCACCC.

To note about this clone: The CDR3 end is not reached by the read, which stops 3 residues before it; the germline J gene fills it in. V is TRBV19 and J is TRBJ2-7; TRBD1 might be the D (6 bases). Germline V gene data show CDR1 as LNHDA and CDR2 as SQIVND (reference sequence). The length of the CDR3 is 16 residues. The V end was cut by 3 bases, the J end by 3 bases, with 18 bases between. This chain's CDR3 is CASSISARGEYYEQYF. The sequenced part of the CDR3 DNA is TGTGCCAGTAGTATTTCCGCCAGGGGCGAATACTACGAG. The variable domain in full, completed from reference TRBV19 and TRBJ2-7, reads DGGITQSPKYLFRKEGQNVTLSCEQNLNHDAMYWYRQDPGQGLRLIYYSQIVNDFQKGDIAEGYSVSREKKESFPLTVTSAQKNPTAFYLCASSISARGEYYEQYFGPGTRLTVT.

In its sample, this clone was seen many times. The read finishes 3 residues shy of the CDR3 end, and the germline J gene is used to complete it. The V call is TRBV29-1, the J call TRBJ1-1, with D unclear. With 3 bases removed from V and 3 bases from J, the gap between germline ends came to 14 bases. CDR1 and CDR2 from the germline V gene are SQVTM and ANQGSEA. CDR3 length: 14 residues. The covered CDR3 bases are TGCAGCGTTGATCGACAAACGGGGTACACTGAA. Amino acid sequence: CSVDRQTGYTE. The entire CDR3 reads CSVDRQTGYTEAFF.

As concerns this clone: The CDR3 end is not reached by the read, which stops 3 residues before it; the germline J gene fills it in. The V gene is TRBV7-8, the J gene TRBJ2-7, with D possibly TRBD2 on 6 matching bases. CDR1 and CDR2 from the germline V gene are SGHVS and FQNEAQ. Trimming removed 3 bases at V and 2 bases at J, with 11 bases between. There are 14 residues in the CDR3. CDR3 sequence reads: CASSLERVPYEQYF. Incomplete CDR3 DNA: TGTGCCAGCAGCTTGGAGCGGGTGCCCTACGAG.

This clone was found a few times. The CDR3 goes on 3 residues after the read ends, and that part is filled in from the germline J gene. The V gene is TRBV5-1, the J gene TRBJ2-1, with 15 nucleotides matching TRBD2. The V segment lost 6 bases and the J segment 5 bases; nucleotides outside the gene matches: 12. The germline gives CDR1 SGHRS, CDR2 YFSETQ. The CDR3 consists of 18 residues. The sequenced CDR3 bases are TGCGCCAGCACCGAACCGGGACTAGCGGGAGGTGGGCACAATGAG. It is translated as CASTEPGLAGGGHNE. The full CDR3 protein is CASTEPGLAGGGHNEQFF.

This clone was detected a few times. The DNA ends 3 residues before the CDR3 does, and the rest of the CDR3 is filled in from the germline J gene. The V and J genes are TRBV7-6 and TRBJ1-3; the D is unclear. Germline V gene sequence: CDR1 SGHVS, CDR2 FNYEAQ. The CDR3 has 13 residues. Trimming removed 4 bases from V and 4 bases from J, with 8 bases in between. CDR3 DNA (partial): TGTGCCAGCAGCTCACTAACAGGAAACACC. This sequence encodes CASSSLTGNT. In full, the CDR3 reads CASSSLTGNTIYF. The full variable domain, completed using reference TRBV7-6 and TRBJ1-3, is GAGVSQSPRYKVTKRGQDVALRCDPISGHVSLYWYRQALGQGPEFLTYFNYEAQQDKSGLPNDRFSAERPEGSISTLTIQRTEQRDSAMYRCASSSLTGNTIYFGEGSWLTVV.

Worth noting for this clone: With the read ending 3 residues before the CDR3 end, the germline J gene is used to fill in that end. This rearrangement joins TRBV30 to TRBJ2-7, with a weak D call TRBD1 (6 bases). The germline gives CDR1 GTSNPN, CDR2 SVGIG (reference sequence). This CDR3 comprises 14 residues. Trimming stripped 4 bases from V and 6 bases from J, with 19 bases between. The CDR3 here is CAWTGRGGRGEQYF. The CDR3 DNA, read in part, is TGTGCCTGGACTGGAAGAGGGGGACGTGGCGAG.